These 27 T cell receptor beta chains came from one sample sequenced in a study of technical replicates of blood from a few donors. Clones were read by immunoSEQ multiplex PCR, and TCRdb kept only the in-frame ones, dropping some. In the table there are tens of thousands of clones, just under 95% of which are singletons. The specimen was T cells isolated from PBMCs. The receptors were sampled from a human donor in good health.

This clone was recorded once. The V call is TRBV7-3, the J call TRBJ2-3; D might be TRBD2 (6 bases). With 8 bases removed from V and 6 bases from J, the gap between germline ends came to 21 bases. CDR1 and CDR2 (germline): SGHTA, FQGTGA. The CDR3 extends over 15 amino acids. The CDR3 region has the DNA TGTGCCAGCGCCTATGGAGGGGAGGTGACGGATACGCAGTATTTT. It translates to CASAYGGEVTDTQYF.

V and J are TRBV13 and TRBJ2-1; TRBD2 agrees at 7 bases. V trimming: 7 bases; J trimming: 0 bases; junction bases outside the gene matches: 6. Germline CDR1 is PRHDT and CDR2 is FYEKMQ (reference sequence). The CDR3 runs to 15 residues. CDR3 protein: CASTSGLSSYNEQFF. The CDR3 DNA follows: TGTGCCAGCACTAGCGGTCTGAGCTCCTACAATGAGCAGTTCTTC.

The V call is TRBV6-1, the J call TRBJ2-1; TRBD1 might be the D (6 bases). Germline assignment: CDR1 MNHNS and CDR2 SASEGT. The CDR3 runs 12 residues. V lost 2 bases and J 10 bases, leaving 9 bases between the germline ends. The CDR3 DNA is TGTGCCAGCAGTGAAAGGGACACCGAGCAGTTCTTC. Its translation: CASSERDTEQFF.

CDR3 in amino acids: CASSSNPGMNTEAFF. The CDR3 nucleotides are TGTGCCAGCAGTTCAAATCCAGGGATGAACACTGAAGCTTTCTTT. The chain couples TRBV6-5 to TRBJ1-1; possibly TRBD1 for D (5 bases). Per germline, CDR1 MNHEY and CDR2 SVGAGI. V was clipped by 4 bases and J by 0 bases, with 12 bases between them. There are 15 residues in the CDR3.

This CDR3 is CASSRGQGRMNTEAFF. The DNA of the CDR3 is TGTGCCAGTAGTAGGGGACAGGGGAGGATGAACACTGAAGCTTTCTTT. The chain joins TRBV19 to TRBJ1-1, with TRBD1 matching over 10 bases. J gave up 0 bases and V 4 bases, and 5 bases lay outside the gene matches. The CDR3 contains 16 residues. The germline gives CDR1 LNHDA, CDR2 SQIVND (reference sequence).

The chain is built from TRBV6-1 and TRBJ1-3, with TRBD1 identical over 9 bases. This CDR3 is 15 amino acids long. After removal of 6 bases from V and 3 bases from J, the junction contained 6 bases not matched to a gene. Germline-derived CDR1 and CDR2 are MNHNS and SASEGT. The CDR3 DNA reads TGTGCCAGCAGCGAGACAGGGGGTCTTGGAAACACCATATATTTT. This sequence encodes CASSETGGLGNTIYF.

The chain employs TRBV6-6 and TRBJ2-7, with a tentative D call TRBD1 (6 bases). This CDR3 spans 15 amino acids. Deletions cut 2 bases from V and 0 bases from J, with 11 bases between. CDR1 and CDR2 (germline): MNHNY, SVGAGI (reference sequence). The CDR3 DNA follows: TGTGCCAGCAGTTACGCTACGGGACACTCCTACGAGCAGTACTTC. This encodes CASSYATGHSYEQYF.

This sequence joins TRBV29-1 and TRBJ2-2; TRBD1 aligns across 7 bases. CDR3 length: 13 residues. J gave up 7 bases and V 7 bases, and 9 bases lay outside the gene matches. The germline CDR1 and CDR2 sequences are SQVTM and ANQGSEA. The CDR3 DNA reads TGCAGCGCGCAACCAGGACAGGTCGGGGAGCTGTTTTTT. As protein: CSAQPGQVGELFF.

This chain connects TRBV19 to TRBJ2-1; 7 nucleotides agree with TRBD2. Germline values: CDR1 LNHDA, CDR2 SQIVND (reference sequence). J lost 4 bases, V lost 6 bases, and 9 bases had no gene match. CDR3 length equals 15 residues. The CDR3 DNA reads as TGTGCCAGTAGGGGACTTGGGGGGGGATACAATGAGCAGTTCTTC. Residues: CASRGLGGGYNEQFF.

The rearrangement joins TRBV2 to TRBJ1-2; D is uncertain. V was pared by 7 bases and J by 8 bases, with 14 bases between. The CDR3 has 12 amino acids. Germline CDR1 reads SNHLY; CDR2 reads FYNNEI. The CDR3 here is CASMGRQRGYTF. DNA for the CDR3: TGTGCCAGCATGGGGAGGCAGAGGGGCTACACCTTC.

The rearrangement joins TRBV21-1 to TRBJ2-1; TRBD2 was called by the table and not checked on the DNA. TRBV21-1 is a documented pseudogene. The CDR3 consists of 17 residues. CDR3 loop: CASSSATSGRAYNEQFF. The CDR3 DNA reads as TGTGCCAGCAGCTCAGCCACTAGCGGGAGGGCCTACAATGAGCAGTTCTTC.

This clone was seen a handful of times. The rearrangement uses TRBV6-6 and TRBJ2-7, with 8 bases that match TRBD2. The germline V gene encodes CDR1 MNHNY and CDR2 SVGAGI (reference sequence). J was trimmed by 4 bases and V by 1 base; bases with no gene match: 3. The CDR3 has 14 residues. Written as DNA, the CDR3 is TGTGCCAGCAGTTACTTCGGGACTAGTTACGAGCAGTACTTC. Translated: CASSYFGTSYEQYF.

This clone has just a few counts. The chain carries TRBV25-1 and TRBJ1-1; D perhaps matches TRBD1 (6 bases). V lost 6 bases and J 2 bases, leaving 13 bases between the germline ends. From germline, CDR1 is MGHDK and CDR2 SYGVNS. This CDR3 is 14 amino acids long. This chain's CDR3 is CASRRYRDNTEAFF. The DNA for the CDR3 is TGTGCCAGCAGGAGATACAGGGACAACACTGAAGCTTTCTTT.

The chain employs TRBV4-3 and TRBJ2-6; D may be TRBD2 (6 bases). The CDR3 has 15 residues. In germline, CDR1 is LGHNA, CDR2 YSLEER. Trimming pared 3 bases from V and 0 bases from J, leaving 6 bases between. This CDR3 reads CASSHGGSGANVLTF. Written as DNA, the CDR3 is TGCGCCAGCAGCCACGGGGGCTCTGGGGCCAACGTCCTGACTTTC.

The rearrangement joins TRBV30 to TRBJ2-3; 9 bases agree with TRBD1. Trimming cost V 1 base and J 4 bases; bases outside gene matches: 0. This CDR3 has 13 residues. Germline assignment: CDR1 GTSNPN and CDR2 SVGIG (reference sequence). Written as DNA, the CDR3 is TGTGCCTGGAGTGGGACAGGGGCAGATACGCAGTATTTT. Its protein is CAWSGTGADTQYF.

This clone was counted between two and nine times. The V call is TRBV19, the J call TRBJ1-4, with D unclear. The CDR3 has 15 amino acids. Germline V CDR1 and CDR2: LNHDA, SQIVND (reference sequence). V was cut by 6 bases and J by 0 bases, with 11 bases left in between. This chain's CDR3 is CASSLVTATNEKLFF. CDR3 bases: TGTGCCAGTAGCCTTGTCACAGCAACTAATGAAAAACTGTTTTTT.

The V call is TRBV13, the J call TRBJ2-2; TRBD2 matches 7 bases. Per the germline V gene, CDR1 is PRHDT and CDR2 is FYEKMQ (reference sequence). The CDR3 spans 16 residues. V was clipped by 6 bases and J by 1 base; unmatched bases: 8. CDR3 residues: CASSLPGLRNTGELFF. The CDR3, as DNA: TGTGCCAGCAGTCTCCCGGGACTACGGAACACCGGGGAGCTGTTTTTT.

The CDR3 DNA follows: TGTGCCAGCAGAGGAGGCGGGATTTCCTACGAGCAGTACTTC. Residues: CASRGGGISYEQYF. The V call is TRBV28, the J call TRBJ2-7, with a weak D call TRBD2 (6 bases). This CDR3 spans 14 amino acids. The germline V and J ends were trimmed by 6 bases and 1 base, with 13 bases remaining between them. The germline V gene has CDR1 MDHEN and CDR2 SYDVKM.

The chain is built from TRBV5-6 and TRBJ2-7; 8 positions match TRBD2. Trimming removed 4 bases from V and 3 bases from J; junction bases left unmatched: 3. Looked up from germline, CDR1 is SGHDT and CDR2 is YYEEEE. This CDR3 is 13 amino acids long. The CDR3 is CASSPSGSYEQYF. DNA of the CDR3: TGTGCCAGCAGCCCCAGCGGGAGCTACGAGCAGTACTTC.

The rearrangement links TRBV18 to TRBJ1-1, with TRBD1 identical over 8 bases. The germline V gene encodes CDR1 KGHSH and CDR2 LQKENI. This CDR3 spans 13 amino acids. V dropped 5 bases and J dropped 6; count of bases not matched to a gene: 5. The CDR3 region is CASSTGGYAEAFF. For the CDR3, the DNA is TGTGCCAGCTCAACAGGGGGGTACGCTGAAGCTTTCTTT.

The J gene is TRBJ1-1, the V gene TRBV7-2; D is ambiguous. The germline V and J ends were trimmed by 4 bases and 7 bases, with 13 bases remaining between them. Per the germline V gene, CDR1 is SGHTA and CDR2 is FQGNSA. This CDR3 has 13 amino acids. CDR3 region: CASSSLAGSEAFF. For the CDR3, the DNA is TGTGCCAGCAGCTCCCTGGCTGGGAGTGAAGCTTTCTTT.

This clone was observed a few times. V usage is TRBV19 and J usage is TRBJ1-2, with a possible D match to TRBD1 (6 bases). V was pared by 11 bases and J by 5 bases, with 15 bases between. The CDR3 is 12 amino acids. Per germline, CDR1 LNHDA and CDR2 SQIVND (reference sequence). In DNA form, the CDR3 reads TGTGCCGTTTTCCGACAGGCTTATGGCTACACCTTC. Encoded protein: CAVFRQAYGYTF.

The chain combines TRBV5-8 with TRBJ2-1; TRBD2 aligns across 7 bases. Germline assignment: CDR1 SGHTS and CDR2 YDEGEE. V lost 2 bases and J lost 4; bases outside the gene matches: 15. The CDR3 contains 18 residues. CDR3 sequence: CASSFPYTERDNYNEQFF. DNA of the CDR3: TGTGCCAGCAGCTTCCCATATACTGAGCGGGATAATTACAATGAGCAGTTCTTC. The variable domain in full, with the rest retrieved from reference TRBV5-8 and TRBJ2-1, is EAGVTQSPTHLIKTRGQQATLRCSPISGHTSVYWYQQALGLGLQFLLWYDEGEERNRGNFPPRFSGRQFPNYSSELNVNALELEDSALYLCASSFPYTERDNYNEQFFGPGTRLTVL.

The rearrangement joins TRBV5-1 to TRBJ2-3; 10 bases agree with TRBD1. The trim removed 0 bases at V and 1 base at J, leaving 2 bases unmatched. Germline assignment: CDR1 SGHRS and CDR2 YFSETQ. The CDR3 consists of 16 residues. The CDR3 loop reads CASSLEGTGGTDTQYF. As DNA, the CDR3 is TGCGCCAGCAGCTTGGAAGGGACAGGGGGCACAGATACGCAGTATTTT.

The rearrangement joins TRBV7-2 to TRBJ1-4; 9 nucleotides agree with TRBD1. The CDR3 contains 15 residues. Germline values: CDR1 SGHTA, CDR2 FQGNSA. Trimming took 1 base from V and 7 from J; bases not matched to a gene: 4. The CDR3 sequence is CASSLVGTGFEKLFF. The DNA of the CDR3 is TGTGCCAGCAGCTTAGTTGGGACAGGGTTTGAAAAACTGTTTTTT.

In nucleotides, the CDR3 is TGTGCCAGCAGCTATGCGGGGAGCGGGAGTTCCTACAATGAGCAGTTCTTC. Translating it yields CASSYAGSGSSYNEQFF. The chain links TRBV7-9 to TRBJ2-1; 8 bases line up with TRBD2. The CDR3 is 17 residues long. V shed 4 bases and J 1 base; nucleotides not matched to a gene: 9. The germline CDR1 and CDR2 sequences are SEHNR and FQNEAQ (reference sequence).

The J gene is TRBJ1-4, the V gene TRBV28; D is unresolved. Germline V lookup: CDR1 MDHEN, CDR2 SYDVKM. V lost 4 bases, J lost 7 bases, and 4 bases lay in between. This CDR3 comprises 11 residues. The chain's CDR3 is CASSSVEKLFF. The CDR3 DNA is TGTGCCAGCAGTTCCGTTGAAAAACTGTTTTTT.